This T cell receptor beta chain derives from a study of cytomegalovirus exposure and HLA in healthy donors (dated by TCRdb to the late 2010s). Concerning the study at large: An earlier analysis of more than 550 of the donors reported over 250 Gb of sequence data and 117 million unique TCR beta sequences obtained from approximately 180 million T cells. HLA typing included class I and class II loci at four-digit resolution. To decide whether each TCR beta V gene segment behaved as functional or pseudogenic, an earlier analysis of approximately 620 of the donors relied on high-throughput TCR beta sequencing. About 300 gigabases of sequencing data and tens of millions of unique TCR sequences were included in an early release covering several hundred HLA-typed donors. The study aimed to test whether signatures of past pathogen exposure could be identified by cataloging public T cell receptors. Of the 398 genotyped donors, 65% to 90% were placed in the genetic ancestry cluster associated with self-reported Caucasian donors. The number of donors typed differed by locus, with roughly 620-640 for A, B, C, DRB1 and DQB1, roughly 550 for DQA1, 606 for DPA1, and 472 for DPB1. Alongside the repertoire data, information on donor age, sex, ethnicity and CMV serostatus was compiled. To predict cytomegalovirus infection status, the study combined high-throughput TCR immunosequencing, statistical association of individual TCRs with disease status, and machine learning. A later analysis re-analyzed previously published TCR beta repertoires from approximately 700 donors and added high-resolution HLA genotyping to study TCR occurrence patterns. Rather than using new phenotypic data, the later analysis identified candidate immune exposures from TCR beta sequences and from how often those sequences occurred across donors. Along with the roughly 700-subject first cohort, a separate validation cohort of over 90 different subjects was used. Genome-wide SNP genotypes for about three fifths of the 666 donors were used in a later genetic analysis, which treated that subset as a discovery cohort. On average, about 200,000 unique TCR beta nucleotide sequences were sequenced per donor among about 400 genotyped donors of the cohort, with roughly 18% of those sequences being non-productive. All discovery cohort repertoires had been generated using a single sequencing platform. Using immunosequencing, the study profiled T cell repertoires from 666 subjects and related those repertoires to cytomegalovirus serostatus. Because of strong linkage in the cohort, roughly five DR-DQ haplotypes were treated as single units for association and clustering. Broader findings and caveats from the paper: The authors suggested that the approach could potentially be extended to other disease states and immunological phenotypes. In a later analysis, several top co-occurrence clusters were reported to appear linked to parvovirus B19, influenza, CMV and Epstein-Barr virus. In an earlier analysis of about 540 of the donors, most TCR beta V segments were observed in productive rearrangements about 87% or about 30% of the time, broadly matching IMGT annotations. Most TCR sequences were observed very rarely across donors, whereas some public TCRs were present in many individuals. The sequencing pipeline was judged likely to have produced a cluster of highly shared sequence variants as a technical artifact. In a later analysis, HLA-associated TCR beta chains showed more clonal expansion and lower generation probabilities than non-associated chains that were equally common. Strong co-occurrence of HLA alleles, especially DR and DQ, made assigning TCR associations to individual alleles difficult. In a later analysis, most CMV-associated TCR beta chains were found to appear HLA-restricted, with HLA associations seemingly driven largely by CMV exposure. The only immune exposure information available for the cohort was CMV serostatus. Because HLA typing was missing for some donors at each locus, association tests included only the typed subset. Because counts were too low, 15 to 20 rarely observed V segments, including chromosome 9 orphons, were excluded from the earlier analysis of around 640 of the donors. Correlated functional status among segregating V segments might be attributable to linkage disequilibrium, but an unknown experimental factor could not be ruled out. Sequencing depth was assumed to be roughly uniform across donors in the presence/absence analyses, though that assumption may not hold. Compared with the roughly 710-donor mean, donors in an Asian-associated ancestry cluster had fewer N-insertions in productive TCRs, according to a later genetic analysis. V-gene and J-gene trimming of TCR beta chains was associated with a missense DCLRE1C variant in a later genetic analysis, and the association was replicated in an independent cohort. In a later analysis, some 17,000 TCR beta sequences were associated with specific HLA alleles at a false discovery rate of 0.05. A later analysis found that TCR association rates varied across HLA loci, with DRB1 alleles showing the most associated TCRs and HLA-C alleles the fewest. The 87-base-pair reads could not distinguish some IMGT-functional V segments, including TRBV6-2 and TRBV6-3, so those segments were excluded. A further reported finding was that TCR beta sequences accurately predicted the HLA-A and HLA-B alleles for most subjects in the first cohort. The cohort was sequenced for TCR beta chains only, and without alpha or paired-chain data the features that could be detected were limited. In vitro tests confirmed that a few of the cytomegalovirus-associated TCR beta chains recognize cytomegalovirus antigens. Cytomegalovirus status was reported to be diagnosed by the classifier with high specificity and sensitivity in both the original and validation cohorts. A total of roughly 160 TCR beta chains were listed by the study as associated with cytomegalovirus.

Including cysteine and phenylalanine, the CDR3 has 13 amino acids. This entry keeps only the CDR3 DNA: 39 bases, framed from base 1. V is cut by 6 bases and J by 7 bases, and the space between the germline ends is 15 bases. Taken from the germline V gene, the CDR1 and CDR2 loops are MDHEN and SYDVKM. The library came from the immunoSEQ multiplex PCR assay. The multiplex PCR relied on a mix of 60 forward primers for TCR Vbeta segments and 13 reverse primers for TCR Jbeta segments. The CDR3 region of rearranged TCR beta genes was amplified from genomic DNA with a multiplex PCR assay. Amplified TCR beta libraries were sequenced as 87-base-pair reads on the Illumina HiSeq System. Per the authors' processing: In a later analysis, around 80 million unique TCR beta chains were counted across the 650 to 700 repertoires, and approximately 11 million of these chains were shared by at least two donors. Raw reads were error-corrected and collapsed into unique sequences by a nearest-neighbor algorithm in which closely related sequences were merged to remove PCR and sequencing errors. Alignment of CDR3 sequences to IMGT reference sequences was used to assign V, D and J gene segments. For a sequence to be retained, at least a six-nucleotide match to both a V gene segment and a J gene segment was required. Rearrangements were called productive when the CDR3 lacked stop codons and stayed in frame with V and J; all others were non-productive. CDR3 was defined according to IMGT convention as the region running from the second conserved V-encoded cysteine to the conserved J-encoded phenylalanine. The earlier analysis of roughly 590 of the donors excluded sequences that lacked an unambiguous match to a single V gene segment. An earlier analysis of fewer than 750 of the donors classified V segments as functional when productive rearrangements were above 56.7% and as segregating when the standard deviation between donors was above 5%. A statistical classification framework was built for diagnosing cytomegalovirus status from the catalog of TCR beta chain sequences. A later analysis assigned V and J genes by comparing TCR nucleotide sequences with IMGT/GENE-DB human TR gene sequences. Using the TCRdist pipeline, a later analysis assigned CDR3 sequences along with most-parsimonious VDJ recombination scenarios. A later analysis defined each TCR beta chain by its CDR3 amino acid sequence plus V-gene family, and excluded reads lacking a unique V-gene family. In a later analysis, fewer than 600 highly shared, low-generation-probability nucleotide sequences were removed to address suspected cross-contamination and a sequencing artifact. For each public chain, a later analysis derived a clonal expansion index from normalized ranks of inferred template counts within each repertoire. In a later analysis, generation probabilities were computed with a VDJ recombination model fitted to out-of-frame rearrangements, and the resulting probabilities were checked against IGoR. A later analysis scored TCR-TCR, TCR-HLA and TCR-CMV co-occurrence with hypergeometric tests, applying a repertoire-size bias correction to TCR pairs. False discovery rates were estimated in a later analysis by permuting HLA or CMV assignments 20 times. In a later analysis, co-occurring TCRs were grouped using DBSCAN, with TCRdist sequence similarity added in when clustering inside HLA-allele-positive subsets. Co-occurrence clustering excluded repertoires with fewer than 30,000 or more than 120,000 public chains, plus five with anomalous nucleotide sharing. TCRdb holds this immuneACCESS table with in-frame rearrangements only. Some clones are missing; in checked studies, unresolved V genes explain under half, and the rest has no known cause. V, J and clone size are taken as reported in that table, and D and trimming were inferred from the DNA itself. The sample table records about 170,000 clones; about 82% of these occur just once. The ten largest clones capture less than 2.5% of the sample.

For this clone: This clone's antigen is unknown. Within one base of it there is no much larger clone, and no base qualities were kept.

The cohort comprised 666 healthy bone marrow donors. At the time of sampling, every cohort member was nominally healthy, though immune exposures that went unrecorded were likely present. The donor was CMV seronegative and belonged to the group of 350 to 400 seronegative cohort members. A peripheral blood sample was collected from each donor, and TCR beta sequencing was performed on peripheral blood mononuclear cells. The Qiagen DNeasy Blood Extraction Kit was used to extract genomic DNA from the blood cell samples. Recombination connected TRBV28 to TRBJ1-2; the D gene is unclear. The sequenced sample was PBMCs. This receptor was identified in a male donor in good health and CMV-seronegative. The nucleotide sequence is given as TGTGCCAGCAGCAAACCCTCAACACCTGGCTACACCTTC. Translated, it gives CASSKPSTPGYTF.